This T cell receptor (beta chain) was sequenced for a study of T cell repertoires in cytomegalovirus infection. The overall study: Recently described HLA-C-restricted plus well-studied HLA-B-restricted CMV epitopes were used. Public TCR beta signatures marked donors with CMV infection and the matching HLA. Study outcomes and limitations: Predominance within the ex vivo response was attributable to HLA-C-restricted CMV-specific TCR beta clonotypes. People with CMV and the relevant HLA were identified by cumulative public TCR beta family frequency.

There are 15 residues in the CDR3. The germline V and J ends were trimmed by 5 bases and 4 bases, with 14 bases remaining between them. Looked up from germline, CDR1 is SGHTA and CDR2 is FQGNSA. This clonotype was observed a handful of times. Its specificity is not known. A single record per CDR3 protein comes from TCRdb applying MiXCR to the reads. The repertoire has roughly 700,000 distinct CDR3 sequences, around a third of them found once; the top ten carry 15% to 20%. The sequenced sample was cultured PBMCs, obtained from culture after CMV antigen stimulation. The TCR was taken from a human donor in good health (CMV status not recorded). Some clones in this sample may be carry-over from other donors' samples. This chain connects TRBV7-2 to TRBJ2-2; a weak D match, TRBD2 (6 bases). The CDR3 DNA sequence: TGTGCCAGCAGCCGCGCGGGGCCCAGCACCGGGGAGCTGTTTTTT. It is translated as CASSRAGPSTGELFF.